This TCR beta chain was profiled in a study of T-cell memory formation after mild COVID-19. Study details: Clustering of TCRs was largely donor specific.

The TCR alpha and TCR beta cDNA libraries, bearing sample barcodes and UMIs, were generated by 5'RACE using constant-segment primers. TCRdb passed the 5' RACE reads through MiXCR, listing each CDR3 protein once. The sample carries about 90,000 distinct CDR3 sequences, 10% to 15% recorded once. Study results and caveats: The pre-infection memory compartment contained some responding clones, suggesting cross-reactive memory joined.

In its sample, this clonotype was seen a few times. Its specificity is not known. Deletions cut 6 bases from V and 1 base from J, with 16 bases between. The CDR3 is 16 amino acids. Germline V gives CDR1 LGHNA, CDR2 YNFKEQ. This receptor was identified in an adult woman who had mild COVID-19 (a few samples of this study predate the infection). Cell type and time point are not known. The rearrangement joins TRBV4-2 to TRBJ2-1; tentatively, D is TRBD1 or TRBD2 (7 bases each). Sequenced: PBMCs or a T cell subset sorted from them (not recorded which). The CDR3 is CASRPQGEGSYNEQFF. The CDR3 nucleotides are TGTGCCAGCAGACCGCAGGGGGAGGGATCCTACAATGAGCAGTTCTTC.